This is a list of T cell receptor beta chains from one sample in a study of T-cell reconstitution after alpha-beta-depleted transplantation in children. TCRdb re-derived calls from the PCR reads in MiXCR, one entry per CDR3 protein. The sample has approximately 430,000 distinct CDR3 sequences; roughly 15% are singletons. The sequencing used PBMCs, mostly from graft donor cells, collected 360 days after TCRalphabeta/CD19-depleted stem cell transplant. All receptors come from a boy under two years old who had a stem cell transplant for Wiskott-Aldrich syndrome, so the T cells may come from the graft donor. CDR3s include the opening cysteine and the closing phenylalanine or tryptophan. Fields, in order: D gene, J gene, CDR3 length, V gene, clone size, CDR3 DNA, CDR3 protein. A D gene is named only where the DNA matches it firmly. The size of a clone is reported for some rows only, either as once, few or many, or as a class for expanded clones.

>NA|TRBJ1-6|16|TRBV28|medium-sized
TGTGCCAGCAGTGGACCGAGGCAGGAGGATAATTCACCCCTCCACTTT
CASSGPRQEDNSPLHF
>NA|TRBJ2-1|15|TRBV24-1|few
TGTGCCACCAGTGATCTGGAGTTCTTTGGTAATGAGCAGTTCTTC
CATSDLEFFGNEQFF
>NA|TRBJ1-1|14|TRBV4-1|many
TGCGCCAGCAGCAGGCGGGACGGGAACACTGAAGCTTTCTTT
CASSRRDGNTEAFF
>NA|TRBJ2-3|16|TRBV7-2|NA
TGTGCCAGCAGCTTATATCGGGGGGCCCGACCAGATACGCAGTATTTT
CASSLYRGARPDTQYF
>NA|TRBJ2-1|15|TRBV10-2|NA
TGCGCCAGCAGACCCAGGGCTCTAGGCTACAATGAGCAGTTCTTC
CASRPRALGYNEQFF
>TRBD2|TRBJ2-3|15|TRBV20-1|NA
TGCAGTGCCGAGATACCTAGTGGGAGGGCAAATACGCAGTATTTT
CSAEIPSGRANTQYF
>NA|TRBJ1-2|12|TRBV6-2/TRBV6-3|NA
TGTGCCAGCAGGCGGGGGATCTATGGCTACACCTTC
CASRRGIYGYTF
>NA|TRBJ2-5|14|TRBV7-7|few
TGTGCCAGCAGCTCACTCGGTTGGCGGGAGACCCAGTACTTC
CASSSLGWRETQYF
>NA|TRBJ1-2|14|TRBV12-3/TRBV12-4|NA
TGTGCCAGCAGTTATCTGGGGCGGAACTATGGCTACACCTTC
CASSYLGRNYGYTF
>TRBD1|TRBJ2-2|17|TRBV5-5|NA
TGTGCCAGCAGCTTGGTGAACAGGGGCTCGAACACCGGGGAGCTGTTTTTT
CASSLVNRGSNTGELFF
>TRBD2|TRBJ2-1|15|TRBV29-1|NA
TGCAGCGTTGTCCTGACTAGCGGGAGAAGGAATGAGCAGTTCTTC
CSVVLTSGRRNEQFF
>NA|TRBJ1-5|14|TRBV12-3/TRBV12-4|few
TGTGCCAGCAGTTTACAGGGGAAGCATCAGCCCCAGCATTTT
CASSLQGKHQPQHF
>NA|TRBJ2-7|15|TRBV5-1|NA
TGCGCCAGCAGCTCTCCGGGGGGCAAATCATACGAGCAGTACTTC
CASSSPGGKSYEQYF
>TRBD2|TRBJ2-7|14|TRBV29-1|few
TGCAGCGTTGAAGGCCTGGGGGGGAACTACGAGCAGTACTTC
CSVEGLGGNYEQYF
>NA|TRBJ2-2|16|TRBV11-2|few
TGTGCCAGCAGCTTAGGAAGGATTGACAGGTCCCGGGAGCTGTTTTTT
CASSLGRIDRSRELFF
>NA|TRBJ2-4|14|TRBV12-3/TRBV12-4|few
TGTGCCAGCAGTTTGAGCGGAGCCAAAAACATTCAGTACTTC
CASSLSGAKNIQYF
>TRBD2|TRBJ2-1|15|TRBV20-1|few
TGCAGTGCTAGAAGTCCGGGACTAGCCTACAATGAGCAGTTCTTC
CSARSPGLAYNEQFF
>NA|TRBJ2-7|14|TRBV12-3/TRBV12-4|few
TGTGCCAGCACGTCAGGGGGGGGGCGGAACGAGCAGTACTTC
CASTSGGGRNEQYF
>NA|TRBJ2-5|16|TRBV4-1|few
TGCGCCAGCAGCCATCGGGCGGGCGGGGCCCAAGAGACCCAGTACTTC
CASSHRAGGAQETQYF
>TRBD2|TRBJ2-3|18|TRBV5-1|NA
TGCGCCAGCAGCTTGCTAACTAGCGGGAGGGGCGCCACAGATACGCAGTATTTT
CASSLLTSGRGATDTQYF
>NA|TRBJ2-5|15|TRBV20-1|many
TGCAGTGCACCGGGTGGGGTAACGGAGCGGGAGACCCAGTACTTC
CSAPGGVTERETQYF
>NA|TRBJ2-3|13|TRBV3-1|many
TGTGCCAGCAGCCAAGCGGTAGCAGATACGCAGTATTTT
CASSQAVADTQYF
>NA|TRBJ2-1|12|TRBV29-1|NA
TGCAGCGTTGCGGAACCTTACAATGAGCAGTTCTTC
CSVAEPYNEQFF
>NA|TRBJ2-1|15|TRBV3-1|NA
TGTGCCAGCAGCCAAGACTCACCCTCCTACAATGAGCAGTTCTTC
CASSQDSPSYNEQFF
>NA|TRBJ2-5|13|TRBV20-1|NA
TGCAGTGCTCCTCAGACCCTTTCAGAGACCCAGTACTTC
CSAPQTLSETQYF
>NA|TRBJ2-7|15|TRBV2|NA
TGTGCCAGCAGCTGGAGCCTTGAGGGGGACTACGAGCAGTACTTC
CASSWSLEGDYEQYF
>TRBD1|TRBJ2-3|18|TRBV7-8|NA
TGTGCCAGCAGCTTAGCCCCCTCTCGACAGGGACCGGCAGATACGCAGTATTTT
CASSLAPSRQGPADTQYF
>TRBD2|TRBJ2-1|13|TRBV4-1|many
TGCGCCAGCAGCCCGGGACTAGTGGTTGAGCAGTTCTTC
CASSPGLVVEQFF
>NA|TRBJ2-7|13|TRBV2|few
TGTGCCAGCAGTGAAGCACGGGGGCTAGAGCAGTACTTC
CASSEARGLEQYF
>TRBD1|TRBJ2-1|17|TRBV29-1|few
TGCAGCGTTGATTATTCCTATCTCGGGACAGGGACGAATGAGCAGTTCTTC
CSVDYSYLGTGTNEQFF
>TRBD1|TRBJ2-5|16|TRBV24-1|NA
TGTGCCACCAGTGACAGGACAGGGAACCGCCAAGAGACCCAGTACTTC
CATSDRTGNRQETQYF